These T cell receptor beta chains were read from a single sample in a study of cytomegalovirus exposure and HLA in healthy donors. The table came from immunoSEQ multiplex PCR; TCRdb's copy has only in-frame clones and leaves some out. The sample consists of about 120,000 clones, 85% to 90% of them appearing once. Sequenced material: PBMCs. The receptors come from a woman younger than 30 in good health and CMV-seropositive. The CDR3 runs from the conserved cysteine through the conserved F or W. D genes are given only for firm matches. A clone size is listed for some rows: how often the clone was seen (once, few, many), or a class if it is expanded.

DNA: TGTGCCAGCAGCAGACTAGCGGGAGGGCCGCCCGGGGAGCTGTTTTTT
CDR3: CASSRLAGGPPGELFF
length: 16
V: TRBV11-2
D: TRBD2
J: TRBJ2-2
size: .

DNA: TGTGCCAGCAGTCCACCTGGTGGGCTTGGCTATGGCTACACCTTC
CDR3: CASSPPGGLGYGYTF
length: 15
V: TRBV28
D: .
J: TRBJ1-2
size: .

DNA: TGCGCCAGCAGCCAAGAACGAGCGGGAGGTCTAGATACGCAGTATTTT
CDR3: CASSQERAGGLDTQYF
length: 16
V: TRBV4-3
D: TRBD2
J: TRBJ2-3
size: .

DNA: TGTGCCAGCAGTGACCATTCCTCTGGGGCCAACGTCCTGACTTTC
CDR3: CASSDHSSGANVLTF
length: 15
V: TRBV6-1
D: .
J: TRBJ2-6
size: .

DNA: TGTGCCAGTAGTATGAGGACAGGGCGGTCGCTTGGCTACACCTTC
CDR3: CASSMRTGRSLGYTF
length: 15
V: TRBV19
D: TRBD1
J: TRBJ1-2
size: .

DNA: TGTGCCAGCAGCCAAGATCTGCAGGGTAGGGAGACCCAGTACTTC
CDR3: CASSQDLQGRETQYF
length: 15
V: TRBV4-2
D: .
J: TRBJ2-5
size: .

DNA: TGTGCCAGCAGTTTGGCAGGGTTGGAGACCCAGTACTTC
CDR3: CASSLAGLETQYF
length: 13
V: TRBV5-4
D: .
J: TRBJ2-5
size: .

DNA: TGTGCCTGGACCTCCTCGACACTCGCGACAGCAACTAATGAAAAACTGTTTTTT
CDR3: CAWTSSTLATATNEKLFF
length: 18
V: TRBV30
D: .
J: TRBJ1-4
size: .

DNA: TGTGCCAGCAGCGTAGATGGCGGACTGTTTTACGAAGAGACCCAGTACTTC
CDR3: CASSVDGGLFYEETQYF
length: 17
V: TRBV9
D: .
J: TRBJ2-5
size: .

DNA: TGTGCCAGCAGCGCAGGACTAGCGGGAGACCACAATGAGCAGTTCTTC
CDR3: CASSAGLAGDHNEQFF
length: 16
V: TRBV9
D: TRBD2
J: TRBJ2-1
size: .

DNA: TGTGCCAGCTCACCACCGCAGAAAGAAGCTTTCTTT
CDR3: CASSPPQKEAFF
length: 12
V: TRBV18
D: .
J: TRBJ1-1
size: .

DNA: TGTGCCAGCAGTGAATCTGGAGTCTCATACTATGGCTACACCTTC
CDR3: CASSESGVSYYGYTF
length: 15
V: TRBV25-1
D: .
J: TRBJ1-2
size: .

DNA: TGTGCCAGCAGCGTAGGGGCAGGGGCAGCCAATGAGCAGTTCTTC
CDR3: CASSVGAGAANEQFF
length: 15
V: TRBV9
D: .
J: TRBJ2-1
size: .

DNA: TGCGCCAGCAGTGAGTCGGCTAGCCTTTCCTACGAGCAGTACTTC
CDR3: CASSESASLSYEQYF
length: 15
V: TRBV10-2
D: .
J: TRBJ2-7
size: .

DNA: TGTGCCAGCAGCCACAGGGACACCGGGGAGCTGTTTTTT
CDR3: CASSHRDTGELFF
length: 13
V: TRBV7-2
D: .
J: TRBJ2-2
size: .

DNA: TGTGCCAGCAGCGACTGGGACAGTAGCTCACCCCTCCACTTT
CDR3: CASSDWDSSSPLHF
length: 14
V: TRBV7-9
D: TRBD1
J: TRBJ1-6
size: .

DNA: TGTGCCAGCAGCTTAGGACAAGCGGGTAACTATGGCTACACCTTC
CDR3: CASSLGQAGNYGYTF
length: 15
V: TRBV7-8
D: .
J: TRBJ1-2
size: .

DNA: TGTGCCAGCAGCCAGCCGACAGGAAGCACAGATACGCAGTATTTT
CDR3: CASSQPTGSTDTQYF
length: 15
V: TRBV28
D: .
J: TRBJ2-3
size: .

DNA: TGTGCCTGGAGTGACCGTGGTAGCGAGCAGTACTTC
CDR3: CAWSDRGSEQYF
length: 12
V: TRBV30
D: .
J: TRBJ2-7
size: .

DNA: TGTGCCAGTAGTTCCCTACTAGCCTCGACAGCTAACTATGGCTACACCTTC
CDR3: CASSSLLASTANYGYTF
length: 17
V: TRBV19
D: .
J: TRBJ1-2
size: .

DNA: TGTGCCAGCACGACGATAGGGACAGAGGGCTACACCTTC
CDR3: CASTTIGTEGYTF
length: 13
V: TRBV18
D: TRBD1
J: TRBJ1-2
size: .

DNA: TGTGCCAGCAGTTTTAGCGGGTTGCAAGAGACCCAGTACTTC
CDR3: CASSFSGLQETQYF
length: 14
V: TRBV28
D: TRBD2
J: TRBJ2-5
size: .

DNA: TGTGCCAGCAGCCTAGCGGGGGGGGGAACAGATACGCAGTATTTT
CDR3: CASSLAGGGTDTQYF
length: 15
V: TRBV9
D: TRBD2
J: TRBJ2-3
size: .

DNA: TGTGCCAGCAGCTACCCCTATTTGGGAGCGGGGGGGGACACAGATACGCAGTATTTT
CDR3: CASSYPYLGAGGDTDTQYF
length: 19
V: TRBV5-6
D: TRBD2
J: TRBJ2-3
size: .

DNA: TGTGCCAGCAGCTTATACCAGGGGCGGAGAAACTATGGCTACACCTTC
CDR3: CASSLYQGRRNYGYTF
length: 16
V: TRBV5-6
D: .
J: TRBJ1-2
size: .

DNA: TGTGCTAGCAGCTTAGGACAGGGGATGGGCAATGAGCAGTTCTTC
CDR3: CASSLGQGMGNEQFF
length: 15
V: TRBV7-7
D: TRBD1
J: TRBJ2-1
size: .

DNA: TGTGCCATCAGTGAGTCGACACTCGGGGGGCTCGAGCAGTTCTTC
CDR3: CAISESTLGGLEQFF
length: 15
V: TRBV10-3
D: .
J: TRBJ2-1
size: .

DNA: TGCGCCAGCAGCCAAGATCCTCGGGAGAACTATGGCTACACCTTC
CDR3: CASSQDPRENYGYTF
length: 15
V: TRBV4-3
D: .
J: TRBJ1-2
size: .

DNA: TGCGCCAGCAGCTTAGGCCAACCAGGCTACGAGCAGTACTTC
CDR3: CASSLGQPGYEQYF
length: 14
V: TRBV5-1
D: .
J: TRBJ2-7
size: few

DNA: TGTGCCAGCAGTAACAGGGGGGGTCACGAGACCCAGTACTTC
CDR3: CASSNRGGHETQYF
length: 14
V: TRBV6-5
D: .
J: TRBJ2-5
size: .

DNA: TGTGCCAGCAGCCTAAACAGGGGCACTGGAAACACCATATATTTT
CDR3: CASSLNRGTGNTIYF
length: 15
V: TRBV7-2
D: TRBD1
J: TRBJ1-3
size: .

DNA: TGTGCCAGCTCCGGACAGGGGGCGTACGAGCAGTACTTC
CDR3: CASSGQGAYEQYF
length: 13
V: TRBV28
D: TRBD1
J: TRBJ2-7
size: .

DNA: TGTGCCAGCAGCCCAGGGGGCTACGACGGGGAGCTGTTTTTT
CDR3: CASSPGGYDGELFF
length: 14
V: TRBV9
D: TRBD1
J: TRBJ2-2
size: .

DNA: TGTGCCAGCAGCACAGCCCGGGGGGGCGATCGTACCCAGTACTTC
CDR3: CASSTARGGDRTQYF
length: 15
V: TRBV11-3
D: TRBD2
J: TRBJ2-5
size: .

DNA: TGTGCCAGCACCCCTACACGGGGGGAGGCCTATGGCTACACCTTC
CDR3: CASTPTRGEAYGYTF
length: 15
V: TRBV28
D: .
J: TRBJ1-2
size: .

DNA: TGTGCCAGTAGTCTCTACGACAGCGTCACTGAAGCTTTCTTT
CDR3: CASSLYDSVTEAFF
length: 14
V: TRBV19
D: .
J: TRBJ1-1
size: .

DNA: TGTGCCAGCAGTGGAGGGGGCGTGAACTATGGCTACACCTTC
CDR3: CASSGGGVNYGYTF
length: 14
V: TRBV6-1
D: TRBD1
J: TRBJ1-2
size: .

DNA: TGTGCCAGCAGCTTAGCGGGACAGGGTGGGATCCAGCCCCAGCATTTT
CDR3: CASSLAGQGGIQPQHF
length: 16
V: TRBV7-8
D: TRBD1
J: TRBJ1-5
size: .

DNA: TGTGCCAGCAGCGCAAGAGGGACACTCCCACCTGAGTCTTTCTTT
CDR3: CASSARGTLPPESFF
length: 15
V: TRBV11-2
D: .
J: TRBJ1-1
size: .

DNA: TGTGCCAGCAGTGAAAGCGGCACTCTTGGGGCCTACGAGCAGTACTTC
CDR3: CASSESGTLGAYEQYF
length: 16
V: TRBV6-1
D: .
J: TRBJ2-7
size: .

DNA: TGCGCCAGCAGCCAAGATCCAAGCTCCGGGGAGCTGTTTTTT
CDR3: CASSQDPSSGELFF
length: 14
V: TRBV4-3
D: .
J: TRBJ2-2
size: .

DNA: TGTGCCAGCACCTCAGGGGCCTCACCCCTCCACTTT
CDR3: CASTSGASPLHF
length: 12
V: TRBV6-1
D: .
J: TRBJ1-6
size: .

DNA: TGCGCCAGCAGCCTGGGGGAGGGCTATGGCTACACCTTC
CDR3: CASSLGEGYGYTF
length: 13
V: TRBV5-1
D: .
J: TRBJ1-2
size: .

DNA: TGTGCCAGCAGCTTGGAGGTGACTAGCGGGAGAGCGAAGCTCTACGAGCAGTACTTC
CDR3: CASSLEVTSGRAKLYEQYF
length: 19
V: TRBV5-6
D: TRBD2
J: TRBJ2-7
size: .

DNA: TGTGCTAGCAGCCTCATGGTGGGCGCCGGGGAGCTGTTTTTT
CDR3: CASSLMVGAGELFF
length: 14
V: TRBV7-7
D: .
J: TRBJ2-2
size: .

DNA: TGTGCCAGCAGCTCCATGGGCGCCCCCGACTACAATGAGCAGTTCTTC
CDR3: CASSSMGAPDYNEQFF
length: 16
V: TRBV13
D: .
J: TRBJ2-1
size: .